Reported below is one TCR beta chain. Germline-derived CDR1 and CDR2 are SEHNR and FQNEAQ (reference sequence). CDR3 length equals 14 residues. V dropped 1 base and J dropped 2 bases, with 7 bases sitting between them. Sequencing used immunoSEQ multiplex PCR; TCRdb keeps in-frame clones, though not all of them. The sample consists of about 170,000 clones, roughly nine tenths of them appearing once. The sample is drawn from a study of blood T cell repertoires in COVID-19. Study in general: Sample material is recorded as cDNA or gDNA derived from T cells, B-cell-depleted T cells, or PBMCs.

The receptor was isolated from a woman aged 55-69 years with COVID-19, enrolled during active disease. This rearrangement joins TRBV7-9 to TRBJ2-3; possibly TRBD1 for D (5 bases). Sequencing input: peripheral blood. CDR3 DNA sequence: TGTGCCAGCAGCTTAGAAGGGGACACAGATACGCAGTATTTT. It encodes CASSLEGDTDTQYF. The full variable domain, rest sourced from reference TRBV7-9 and TRBJ2-3, is DTGVSQNPRHKITKRGQNVTFRCDPISEHNRLYWYRQTLGQGPEFLTYFQNEAQLEKSRLLSDRFSAERPKGSFSTLEIQRTEQGDSAMYLCASSLEGDTDTQYFGPGTRLTVL.